The 32 T cell receptor beta chains listed next were all sequenced from one sample in a study of T cell repertoires in cytomegalovirus infection. MiXCR was run by TCRdb on the reads, yielding one entry per CDR3 protein. This sample has about 300,000 distinct CDR3 sequences, with around 10% found just once. Sequencing used PBMCs. The receptors stem from a human donor in good health (CMV status not recorded). Some clones in this sample may be carry-over from other donors' samples.

This clonotype was counted many times. The gene calls are TRBV6-2 or TRBV6-3 and TRBJ1-5; 7 positions agree with TRBD1. From germline, CDR1 is MNHEY and CDR2 SVGEGT. The CDR3 sequence is 15 residues long. The J segment lost 4 bases and the V segment lost 5 bases, leaving 8 bases of the junction unmatched. The CDR3 bases are TGTGCCAGCAGTCCAATCGGGACAGCAAATCAGCCCCAGCATTTT. It encodes CASSPIGTANQPQHF.

There are a few counts of this clonotype. The V call is TRBV2, the J call TRBJ1-5, with a weak D call TRBD1 (5 bases). The germline gives CDR1 SNHLY, CDR2 FYNNEI. V was cut by 10 bases and J by 7 bases, with 20 bases left in between. This CDR3 contains 14 residues. CDR3 bases: TGTGCCACCTCTGGGGCGGCAAGAGGACAGCCCCAGCATTTT. Its protein product is CATSGAARGQPQHF.

This clonotype was recorded many times. The V call is TRBV14, the J call TRBJ2-7, with a weak D call TRBD2 (6 bases). Germline loops: CDR1 SGHDN, CDR2 FVKESK. The germline V and J ends were trimmed by 4 bases and 0 bases, with 7 bases remaining between them. The CDR3 has 13 residues. This CDR3 is CASSRDFSYEQYF. The DNA of the CDR3 is TGTGCCAGCAGCCGGGACTTCTCCTACGAGCAGTACTTC.

This clonotype was seen ten or more times. The chain links TRBV28 to TRBJ2-1; 8 bases fit TRBD2. The CDR3 runs to 16 residues. CDR1 and CDR2 (germline): MDHEN, SYDVKM. V was pared by 7 bases and J by 1 base, with 9 bases of the junction left unmatched. CDR3 DNA: TGTGCCAGCACTCCTGACATAGCGGGGTCCTACAATGAGCAGTTCTTC. Translated, it gives CASTPDIAGSYNEQFF.

This clonotype was found many times. The rearrangement uses TRBV7-9 and TRBJ2-1; 8 nucleotides match TRBD1. Germline trimming cut 0 bases from V and 1 base from J; bases unmatched to any gene: 2. The CDR3 is 16 amino acids. In germline, CDR1 is SEHNR, CDR2 FQNEAQ (reference sequence). Here the CDR3 DNA reads TGTGCCAGCAGCTTAGCGCAGGGGGCATCCTACAATGAGCAGTTCTTC. It codes for CASSLAQGASYNEQFF. The full variable domain, completed using reference TRBV7-9 and TRBJ2-1, is DTGVSQNPRHKITKRGQNVTFRCDPISEHNRLYWYRQTLGQGPEFLTYFQNEAQLEKSRLLSDRFSAERPKGSFSTLEIQRTEQGDSAMYLCASSLAQGASYNEQFFGPGTRLTVL.

This clonotype was seen ten or more times. This sequence joins TRBV2 and TRBJ2-5; 13 positions match TRBD2. Unmatched junction bases numbered 7, after V lost 6 bases and J lost 3 bases. The CDR3 runs 16 residues. Germline assignment: CDR1 SNHLY and CDR2 FYNNEI. In nucleotides, the CDR3 is TGTGCCAGCAGGCTTTGGACTAGCGGGGGAAAAGAGACCCAGTACTTC. Translation gives CASRLWTSGGKETQYF. Combining the CDR3 with reference TRBV2 and TRBJ2-5 gives the whole variable domain EPEVTQTPSHQVTQMGQEVILRCVPISNHLYFYWYRQILGQKVEFLVSFYNNEISEKSEIFDDQFSVERPDGSNFTLKIRSTKLEDSAMYFCASRLWTSGGKETQYFGPGTRLLVL.

This clonotype was seen a handful of times. This sequence joins TRBV7-8 and TRBJ2-3, with TRBD1 as a possible D gene (5 bases). Germline loops: CDR1 SGHVS, CDR2 FQNEAQ. The V end lost 3 bases, the J end lost 1 base, and 17 bases lay between the germline ends. The CDR3 has 17 amino acids. CDR3 sequence: CASSLKAGLYGTDTQYF. The CDR3, as DNA: TGTGCCAGCAGCTTGAAAGCAGGGCTCTATGGCACAGATACGCAGTATTTT.

The genes are TRBV28 and TRBJ2-4; D is uncertain. Trimming removed 8 bases at V and 2 bases at J, with 10 bases between. The germline V gene has CDR1 MDHEN and CDR2 SYDVKM. The length of the CDR3 is 13 residues. The CDR3 bases are TGTGCCAGCCGACGGCATTCCAAAAACATTCAGTACTTC. Its protein is CASRRHSKNIQYF.

This clonotype was seen at least ten times. V and J are TRBV7-2 and TRBJ2-3; D perhaps matches TRBD2 (6 bases). This CDR3 is 16 amino acids long. Looked up from germline, CDR1 is SGHTA and CDR2 is FQGNSA. Trimming cost V 8 bases and J 7 bases, with 25 bases left between them. The CDR3 DNA reads TGTGCCAGCTTCCCTGAACCGGGGAGGATTGATTATACGCAGTATTTT. This translates into CASFPEPGRIDYTQYF.

The chain recombines TRBV20-1 with TRBJ1-4; D may be TRBD1 (6 bases). The CDR3 is 14 amino acids. V lost 2 bases to trimming and J lost 5 bases, with 12 bases between them. CDR1 is DFQATT and CDR2 is SNEGSKA in the germline V gene (reference sequence). Here the CDR3 DNA reads TGCAGTGCTAGATCAGGGGCTCTAAATGAAAAACTGTTTTTT. This sequence encodes CSARSGALNEKLFF.

Worth noting for this clonotype: A single base separates this from a much larger clone, so it may be a read error. The J gene is TRBJ1-4, the V gene TRBV5-5, with D unclear. Germline values: CDR1 SGHKS, CDR2 YYEKEE (reference sequence). V was cut by 0 bases and J by 8 bases, with 17 bases left in between. This CDR3 is built from 16 residues. CDR3 coding DNA: TGTGCCAGCAGCTTGGGGCTGGTACAGCGCCCCGAAAAACTGTTTTTT. This gives the protein CASSLGLVQRPEKLFF.

This clonotype was seen only a few times. The chain joins TRBV14 to TRBJ1-4; D is undetermined. Looked up from germline, CDR1 is SGHDN and CDR2 is FVKESK. The CDR3 has 16 amino acids. Trimming removed 1 base from V and 4 bases from J, with 13 bases in between. For the CDR3, the DNA is TGTGCCAGCAGCCAAGGGCTGGCATCGGATAATGAAAAACTGTTTTTT. It codes for CASSQGLASDNEKLFF.

This clonotype showed up just a few times. This chain links TRBV19 with TRBJ2-2, with 8 positions matching TRBD2. Germline-derived CDR1 and CDR2 are LNHDA and SQIVND (reference sequence). After removal of 6 bases from V and 2 bases from J, the junction contained 2 bases not matched to a gene. The CDR3 runs to 14 residues. CDR3 coding DNA: TGTGCCAGTAGAGTAGCGGGAAACACCGGGGAGCTGTTTTTT. Amino acid sequence: CASRVAGNTGELFF.

This clonotype was observed a few times. DNA for the CDR3: TGTGCCACCAGCAGAGATCCCCGGGGGGTAGATACGCAGTATTTT. Translation: CATSRDPRGVDTQYF. V is TRBV15 and J is TRBJ2-3; 7 bases align to TRBD2. Germline-derived CDR1 and CDR2 are LNHNV and YYDKDF (reference sequence). V gave up 0 bases and J gave up 5 bases; unmatched junction bases: 5. The CDR3 has 15 residues.

The table lists this clonotype with many counts. J is TRBJ1-1 and V is TRBV5-4; D uncertain. Germline V CDR1 and CDR2: SGHNT, YYREEE (reference sequence). The V gene lost 4 bases and the J gene lost 11 bases, with 15 bases spanning the gap. This CDR3 spans 12 amino acids. CDR3 DNA sequence: TGTGCCAGCAGCAACTCAATTACGGAGGCTTTCTTT. Residues: CASSNSITEAFF.

This clonotype has ten or more counts. The chain has TRBV7-8 and TRBJ2-2, with 8 bases matching TRBD1. Germline V gene data show CDR1 as SGHVS and CDR2 as FQNEAQ. J lost 1 base, V lost 2 bases, and 12 bases had no gene match. This CDR3 contains 19 residues. DNA of the CDR3: TGTGCCAGCAGCTTACGTGGGGGGACAGGCACATGGAACACCGGGGAGCTGTTTTTT. Translated: CASSLRGGTGTWNTGELFF.

This clonotype was seen many times. The chain combines TRBV3-1 with TRBJ1-6; 7 nucleotides line up with TRBD1. This CDR3 comprises 14 residues. Unmatched junction bases numbered 4, after V lost 5 bases and J lost 6 bases. Germline values: CDR1 LGHDT, CDR2 YNNKEL (reference sequence). CDR3 coding DNA: TGTGCCAGCAGCGTGACAGGGAGTAATTCACCCCTCCACTTT. This encodes CASSVTGSNSPLHF.

This clonotype was found many times. The chain recombines TRBV20-1 with TRBJ2-7, with 7 bases identical to TRBD1. The CDR3 sequence is 15 residues long. Unmatched junction bases numbered 8, after V lost 3 bases and J lost 0 bases. The germline V gene encodes CDR1 DFQATT and CDR2 SNEGSKA (reference sequence). This chain's CDR3 is CSASTGTVGSYEQYF. In DNA, the CDR3 is TGCAGTGCTAGCACAGGGACAGTTGGCTCCTACGAGCAGTACTTC.

This clonotype came up many times. This rearrangement joins TRBV28 to TRBJ1-2, with 9 positions matching TRBD1. This CDR3 contains 16 residues. Germline loops: CDR1 MDHEN, CDR2 SYDVKM. Trimming took 6 bases from V and 4 from J; bases not matched to a gene: 12. The CDR3 bases are TGTGCCAGCAGGGCTCCGGGACAGGGAACGGCCTATGGCTACACCTTC. Translating gives CASRAPGQGTAYGYTF.

In this sample, this clonotype turned up many times. The chain links TRBV6-2 or TRBV6-3 to TRBJ1-5, with TRBD1 as a possible D gene (6 bases). The CDR3 spans 14 residues. Trimming cost V 6 bases and J 0 bases, with 9 bases left between them. Germline CDR1 reads MNHEY; CDR2 reads SVGEGT. CDR3 nucleotide sequence: TGTGCCAGCAGGGGGGACACTAGCAATCAGCCCCAGCATTTT. Amino acid sequence: CASRGDTSNQPQHF.

This clonotype was detected ten times or more. The rearrangement links TRBV7-2 to TRBJ1-6; tentative D call: TRBD1 (6 bases). The germline CDR1 and CDR2 sequences are SGHTA and FQGNSA. Trimming shortened V by 5 bases and J by 7 bases, and 15 bases separated the two germline ends. CDR3 length: 15 residues. CDR3 amino acids: CASSLGQMNNSPLHF. The CDR3 DNA is TGTGCCAGCAGCCTCGGACAGATGAACAATTCACCCCTCCACTTT.

In its sample, this clonotype was seen many times. The chain combines TRBV7-6 with TRBJ2-1, with D possibly called TRBD1 or TRBD2 (5 bases each). V was shortened by 4 bases and J by 8 bases, with 12 bases between the two germline ends. Per the germline V gene, CDR1 is SGHVS and CDR2 is FNYEAQ. This CDR3 spans 13 amino acids. CDR3 residues: CASSSGPAYEQFF. In DNA form, the CDR3 reads TGTGCCAGCAGCTCGGGACCCGCCTATGAGCAGTTCTTC.

Many counts were recorded for this clonotype. The genes are TRBV10-3 and TRBJ2-1, with 11 nucleotides matching TRBD2. J was trimmed by 6 bases and V by 3 bases; bases with no gene match: 7. The CDR3 covers 16 residues. In germline, CDR1 is ENHRY, CDR2 SYGVKD. CDR3 coding DNA: TGTGCCATCAGTGAAACCACTAGCGGGGGAGTCAATGAGCAGTTCTTC. Translated, it gives CAISETTSGGVNEQFF.

This clonotype was detected ten times or more. The gene calls are TRBV6-5 and TRBJ2-7; D might be TRBD1 or TRBD2, each matching 5 bases. V was shortened by 0 bases and J by 4 bases, with 7 bases between the two germline ends. The CDR3 consists of 13 residues. The germline V gene has CDR1 MNHEY and CDR2 SVGAGI. CDR3 nucleotide sequence: TGTGCCAGCAGTTACTCGAGGGGATACGAGCAGTACTTC. Residues: CASSYSRGYEQYF.

This clonotype was detected ten times or more. The chain joins TRBV6-2 or TRBV6-3 to TRBJ2-5, with unresolved D. Deletions cut 2 bases from V and 0 bases from J, with 13 bases between. CDR1 is MNHEY and CDR2 is SVGEGT in the germline V gene. The CDR3 loop spans 16 amino acids. The CDR3 DNA follows: TGTGCCAGCAGTTACGTGAAGGGAAGGTACCAAGAGACCCAGTACTTC. Its translation is CASSYVKGRYQETQYF.

This clonotype was counted at least ten times. V is TRBV6-2 or TRBV6-3 and J is TRBJ1-2; possible D gene TRBD1, 5 bases. The CDR3 covers 13 residues. The V gene's germline CDR1 is MNHEY and CDR2 SVGEGT. Trimming removed 2 bases from V and 5 bases from J, with 9 bases in between. The CDR3 spells CASSYERGYGYTF. CDR3 nucleotides: TGTGCCAGCAGTTACGAAAGGGGATATGGCTACACCTTC.

Ten or more counts support this clonotype. The chain joins TRBV7-9 to TRBJ2-5; TRBD2 matches 8 bases. V trimming: 5 bases; J trimming: 4 bases; junction bases outside the gene matches: 6. Looked up from germline, CDR1 is SEHNR and CDR2 is FQNEAQ (reference sequence). The CDR3 loop spans 14 amino acids. The CDR3: CASSREGNRETQYF. In DNA, the CDR3 is TGTGCCAGCAGCCGGGAGGGGAATCGAGAGACCCAGTACTTC.

A remark on this clonotype: A much larger clone sits a single nucleotide away, making a read error possible. The V and J genes are TRBV7-2 and TRBJ2-1, with TRBD1 as a possible D gene (6 bases). This CDR3 contains 13 residues. Germline V gives CDR1 SGHTA, CDR2 FQGNSA. The CDR3 region has the DNA TGTGCCAGCAGCCAAACAGGGTTCGATGAGCTGTTCTTC. This sequence encodes CASSQTGFDELFF.

This clonotype was detected only a few times. The chain couples TRBV10-2 to TRBJ1-2; 8 nucleotides match TRBD1. The CDR3 is 14 amino acids. After removal of 10 bases from V and 7 bases from J, the junction contained 14 bases not matched to a gene. The germline V gene encodes CDR1 WSHSY and CDR2 SAAADI. The CDR3 nucleotides read TGCGCCACGGACGGACAGGGAGAAAACCCTGGCTACACCTTC. It translates to CATDGQGENPGYTF.

This clonotype was observed at least ten times. The chain couples TRBV7-2 to TRBJ2-7; D unresolved. The CDR3 spans 11 residues. The V gene's germline CDR1 is SGHTA and CDR2 FQGNSA. V lost 7 bases and J lost 2, with 6 bases in between. CDR3 amino acids: CASIVTYEQYV. For the CDR3, the DNA is TGTGCCAGCATCGTCACCTACGAGCAGTACGTC.

This clonotype was observed at least ten times. The rearrangement links TRBV19 to TRBJ2-5; D uncertain. V lost 6 bases, J lost 1 base, and 9 bases lay in between. This CDR3 has 13 amino acids. Germline V gene sequence: CDR1 LNHDA, CDR2 SQIVND (reference sequence). The CDR3 sequence: CASRGSSQETQYF. The CDR3 coding sequence is TGTGCCAGTAGGGGCTCGTCCCAAGAGACCCAGTACTTC.

This clonotype came up many times. This chain uses TRBV7-2 with TRBJ2-3; 14 bases align to TRBD2. The V and J ends lost 5 bases and 1 base, in that order; junction bases with no gene match: 5. Germline CDR1 and CDR2: SGHTA and FQGNSA. This CDR3 spans 17 amino acids. CDR3 DNA sequence: TGTGCCAGCAGCCCTCCGGGACTAGCGGGGGGCACAGATACGCAGTATTTT. Translating gives CASSPPGLAGGTDTQYF.